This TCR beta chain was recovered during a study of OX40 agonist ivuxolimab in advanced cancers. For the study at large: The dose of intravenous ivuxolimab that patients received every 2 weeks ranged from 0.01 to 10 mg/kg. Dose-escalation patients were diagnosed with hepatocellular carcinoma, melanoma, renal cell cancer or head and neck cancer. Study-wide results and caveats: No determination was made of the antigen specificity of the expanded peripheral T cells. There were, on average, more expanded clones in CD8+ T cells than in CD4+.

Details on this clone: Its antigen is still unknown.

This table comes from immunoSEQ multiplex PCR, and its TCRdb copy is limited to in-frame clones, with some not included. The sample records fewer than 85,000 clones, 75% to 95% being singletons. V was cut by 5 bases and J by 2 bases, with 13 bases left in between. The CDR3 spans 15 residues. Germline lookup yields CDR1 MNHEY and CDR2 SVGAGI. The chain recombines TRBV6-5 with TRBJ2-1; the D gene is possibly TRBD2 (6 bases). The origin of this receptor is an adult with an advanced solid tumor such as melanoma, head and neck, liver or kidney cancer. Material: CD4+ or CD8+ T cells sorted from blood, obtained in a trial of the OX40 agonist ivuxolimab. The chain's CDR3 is CASSTTGEAYNEQFF. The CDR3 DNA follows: TGTGCCAGCAGTACGACGGGAGAGGCCTACAATGAGCAGTTCTTC.